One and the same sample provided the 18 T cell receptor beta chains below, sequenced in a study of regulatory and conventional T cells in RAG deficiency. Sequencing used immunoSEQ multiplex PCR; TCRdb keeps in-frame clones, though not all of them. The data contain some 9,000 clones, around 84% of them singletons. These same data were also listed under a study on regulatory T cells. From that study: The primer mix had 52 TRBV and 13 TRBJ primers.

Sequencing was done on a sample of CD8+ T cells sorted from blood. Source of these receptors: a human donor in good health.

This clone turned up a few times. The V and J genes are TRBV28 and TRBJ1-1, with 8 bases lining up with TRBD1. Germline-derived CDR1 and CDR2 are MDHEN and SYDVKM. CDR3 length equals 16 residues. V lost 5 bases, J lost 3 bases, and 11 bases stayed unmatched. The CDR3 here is CASSPGAGGWYTEAFF. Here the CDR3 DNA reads TGTGCCAGCAGTCCAGGAGCAGGGGGCTGGTACACTGAAGCTTTCTTT.

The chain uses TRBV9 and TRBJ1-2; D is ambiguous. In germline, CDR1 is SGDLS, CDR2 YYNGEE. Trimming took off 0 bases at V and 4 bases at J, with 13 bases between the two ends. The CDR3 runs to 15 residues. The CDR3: CASSVGSGPTYGYTF. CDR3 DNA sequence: TGTGCCAGCAGCGTAGGGTCAGGACCGACCTATGGCTACACCTTC.

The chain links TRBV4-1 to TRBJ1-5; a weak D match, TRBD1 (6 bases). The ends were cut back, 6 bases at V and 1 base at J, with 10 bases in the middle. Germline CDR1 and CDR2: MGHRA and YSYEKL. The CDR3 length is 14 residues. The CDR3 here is CASSLDSSNQPQHF. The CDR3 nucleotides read TGCGCCAGCAGTCTGGACAGCAGCAATCAGCCCCAGCATTTT.

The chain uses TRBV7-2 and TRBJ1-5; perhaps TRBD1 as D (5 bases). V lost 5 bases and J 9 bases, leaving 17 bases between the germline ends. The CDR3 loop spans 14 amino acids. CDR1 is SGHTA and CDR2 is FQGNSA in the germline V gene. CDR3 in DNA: TGTGCCAGCAGCCTGAGGAGGGGCCAGGGGCCCCAGCATTTT. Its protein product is CASSLRRGQGPQHF.

The CDR3, as DNA: TGCGCCAGCAGTGAGTCAGTACTGGCCAACTACAATGAGCAGTTCTTC. Protein sequence: CASSESVLANYNEQFF. The chain has TRBV10-1 and TRBJ2-1; D unclear. CDR1 and CDR2 (germline): WNHNN, SYGVQD (reference sequence). This CDR3 is built from 16 residues. V was cut by 0 bases and J by 3 bases, with 12 bases left in between.

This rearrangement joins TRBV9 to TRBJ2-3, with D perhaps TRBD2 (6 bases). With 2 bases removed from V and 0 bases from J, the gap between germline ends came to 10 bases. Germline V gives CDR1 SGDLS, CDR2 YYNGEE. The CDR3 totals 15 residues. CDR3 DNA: TGTGCCAGCAGCGTCTTCGGGGGTAGCACAGATACGCAGTATTTT. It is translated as CASSVFGGSTDTQYF.

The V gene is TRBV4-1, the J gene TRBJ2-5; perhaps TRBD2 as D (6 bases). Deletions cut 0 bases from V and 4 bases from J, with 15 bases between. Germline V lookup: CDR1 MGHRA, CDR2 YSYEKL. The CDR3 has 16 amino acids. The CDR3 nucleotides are TGCGCCAGCAGCCAAGAGGGGGGAGTGTTCGGAGAGACCCAGTACTTC. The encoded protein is CASSQEGGVFGETQYF.

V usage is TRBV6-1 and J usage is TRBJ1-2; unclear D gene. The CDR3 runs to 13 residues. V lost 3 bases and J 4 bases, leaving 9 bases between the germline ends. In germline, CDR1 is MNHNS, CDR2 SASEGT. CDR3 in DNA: TGTGCCAGCAGTGAGATGGGAGGCTATGGCTACACCTTC. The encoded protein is CASSEMGGYGYTF.

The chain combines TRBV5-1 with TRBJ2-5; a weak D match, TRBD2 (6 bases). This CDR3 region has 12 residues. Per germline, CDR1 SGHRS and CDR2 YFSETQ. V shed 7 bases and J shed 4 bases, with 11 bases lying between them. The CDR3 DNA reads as TGCGCCAGCTCCTTCGGGGGAGAGACCCAGTACTTC. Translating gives CASSFGGETQYF. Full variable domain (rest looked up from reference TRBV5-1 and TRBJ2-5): KAGVTQTPRYLIKTRGQQVTLSCSPISGHRSVSWYQQTPGQGLQFLFEYFSETQRNKGNFPGRFSGRQFSNSRSEMNVSTLELGDSALYLCASSFGGETQYFGPGTRLLVL.

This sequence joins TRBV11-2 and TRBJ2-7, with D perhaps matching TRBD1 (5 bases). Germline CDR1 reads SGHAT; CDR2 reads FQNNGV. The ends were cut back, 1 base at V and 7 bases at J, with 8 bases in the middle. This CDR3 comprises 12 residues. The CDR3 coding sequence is TGTGCCAGCAGCTTAGGGGCAGGGGAGCAGTACTTC. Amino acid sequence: CASSLGAGEQYF.

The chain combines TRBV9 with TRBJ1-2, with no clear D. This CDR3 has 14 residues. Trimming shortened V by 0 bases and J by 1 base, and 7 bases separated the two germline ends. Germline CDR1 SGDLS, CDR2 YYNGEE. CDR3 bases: TGTGCCAGCAGCGTAGGCGGCGATAACTATGGCTACACCTTC. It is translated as CASSVGGDNYGYTF.

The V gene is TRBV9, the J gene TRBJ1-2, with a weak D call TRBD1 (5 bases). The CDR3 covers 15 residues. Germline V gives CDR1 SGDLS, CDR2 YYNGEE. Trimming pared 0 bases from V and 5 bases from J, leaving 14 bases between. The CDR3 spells CASSVAGTDLYGYTF. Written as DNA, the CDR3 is TGTGCCAGCAGCGTAGCCGGGACGGACTTATATGGCTACACCTTC.

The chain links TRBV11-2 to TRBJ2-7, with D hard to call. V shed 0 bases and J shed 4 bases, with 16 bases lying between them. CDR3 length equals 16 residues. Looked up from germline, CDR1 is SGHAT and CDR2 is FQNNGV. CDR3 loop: CASSLDLGHTSYEQYF. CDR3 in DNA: TGTGCCAGCAGCTTAGATCTGGGCCACACATCATACGAGCAGTACTTC. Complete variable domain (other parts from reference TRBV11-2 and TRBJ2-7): EAGVAQSPRYKIIEKRQSVAFWCNPISGHATLYWYQQILGQGPKLLIQFQNNGVVDDSQLPKDRFSAERLKGVDSTLKIQPAKLEDSAVYLCASSLDLGHTSYEQYFGPGTRLTVT.

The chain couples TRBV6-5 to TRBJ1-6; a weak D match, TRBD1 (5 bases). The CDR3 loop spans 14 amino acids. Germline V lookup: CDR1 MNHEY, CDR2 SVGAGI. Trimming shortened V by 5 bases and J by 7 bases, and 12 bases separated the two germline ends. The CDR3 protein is CASSRGRTNSPLHF. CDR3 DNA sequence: TGTGCCAGCAGTCGGGGCCGGACAAATTCACCCCTCCACTTT.

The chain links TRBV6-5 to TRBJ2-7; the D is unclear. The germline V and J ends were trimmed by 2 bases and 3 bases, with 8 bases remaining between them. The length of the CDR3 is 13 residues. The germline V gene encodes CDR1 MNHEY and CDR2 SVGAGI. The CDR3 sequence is CASSYRPSYEQYF. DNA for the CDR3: TGTGCCAGCAGTTACAGGCCGAGCTACGAGCAGTACTTC.

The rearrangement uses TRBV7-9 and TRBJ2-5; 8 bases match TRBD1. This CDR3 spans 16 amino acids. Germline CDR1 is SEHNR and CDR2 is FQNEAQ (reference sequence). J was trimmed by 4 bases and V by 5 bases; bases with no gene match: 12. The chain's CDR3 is CASSTKSGQGRETQYF. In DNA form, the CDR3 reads TGTGCCAGCAGCACCAAAAGTGGACAGGGCAGAGAGACCCAGTACTTC.

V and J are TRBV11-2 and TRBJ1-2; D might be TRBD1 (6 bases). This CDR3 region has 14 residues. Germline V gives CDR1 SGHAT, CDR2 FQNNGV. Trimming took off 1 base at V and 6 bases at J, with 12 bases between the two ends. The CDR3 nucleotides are TGTGCCAGCAGCTTAGGGTCAGGGGTGAATGGCTACACCTTC. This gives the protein CASSLGSGVNGYTF. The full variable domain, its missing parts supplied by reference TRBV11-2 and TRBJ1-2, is EAGVAQSPRYKIIEKRQSVAFWCNPISGHATLYWYQQILGQGPKLLIQFQNNGVVDDSQLPKDRFSAERLKGVDSTLKIQPAKLEDSAVYLCASSLGSGVNGYTFGSGTRLTVV.

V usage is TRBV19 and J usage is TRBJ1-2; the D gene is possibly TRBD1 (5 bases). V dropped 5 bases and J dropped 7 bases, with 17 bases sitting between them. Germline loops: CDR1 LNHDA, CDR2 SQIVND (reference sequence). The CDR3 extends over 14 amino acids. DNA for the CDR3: TGTGCCAGTAGTGAGGGCAGGGACGTATCTGGCTACACCTTC. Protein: CASSEGRDVSGYTF.